This T cell receptor (beta chain) is from a study of beta chain features in type 1 diabetes (dated by TCRdb to about 2018). Turning to the overall study: Mean age, gender distribution, total cell number and subset yield did not differ between patients and healthy donors. Regulatory and stem cell-like memory subsets were obtained from only 8 patients and roughly 8 healthy donors, while naive and central memory subsets were obtained from all 30 or so donors. In the study, TCRB repertoires of sorted circulating CD4+ T cell subsets from recently diagnosed type 1 diabetes patients were compared with those of matched healthy donors. A total of around 110,000,000 sorted cells were examined across all samples, and RNA yield correlated strongly with the number of cells per subset. What the study reported, not specific to this receptor: A moderate but significant shortening of TCRB CDR3 length was observed in type 1 diabetes patients in all four CD4+ subsets. HLA sub-analyses involved small numbers of individuals, so any influence of HLA type on TCRB rearrangement remained unresolved. At VDJ recombination sites, patients with type 1 diabetes made fewer insertions and deleted more nucleotides, a pattern implying thymic rearrangement abnormalities. Naive, central memory and regulatory TCRB repertoires appeared to be more similar among patients than among healthy donors. PCR might favor shorter templates, but patient and control samples were amplified and corrected together, so any skew would affect both groups equally. Sequencing cDNA rather than genomic DNA could over-represent highly expressing activated cells, although activation and CD3 levels did not differ between groups.

About this clone itself: Its recognized antigen is unknown. The input lacks base qualities; no much larger clone sits a single base away.

From each donor, a single peripheral blood sample of approximately 0.11 L on average was drawn into heparinised tubes. Using a panel that included CD45RO, CCR7, CD25, CD127, CD95 and CD27, naive, central memory, regulatory and stem cell-like memory CD4+ T cells were sorted on a BD FACSAria II. All sorted populations exceeded 98% purity. PBMCs were separated immediately by Lymphoprep density gradient centrifugation and were stained directly, without being cultured. So that batch effects would be minimized, each experiment stained and sorted samples in pairs, pairing one healthy donor with one patient. The High Capacity cDNA Reverse Transcription Kit was used to reverse transcribe all of the isolated RNA, meaning that expressed TCRB transcripts were what got sequenced. Naive, central memory and regulatory T cell samples underwent deep immunoSEQ sequencing, averaging around 3.9 million total reads per sample. Sorted cells were lysed in RLT buffer, and RNA was extracted using DNase-treated RNeasy Micro or Mini kits according to cell number. Each cell subset was processed on its own to prevent cross-contamination, while patient and healthy donor samples were processed together. The immunoSEQ multiplex PCR was used to amplify TCRB sequences from cDNA, generating 87-bp fragments that spanned the CDR3 region. Sequencing of the amplicons was done on the Illumina HiSeq platform. The authors processed their data as follows. Synthetic template baselines were used to correct PCR bias computationally, reads within Hamming distance 2 were collapsed, and singletons that could not be merged were discarded. By aligning reads against IMGT, V, D and J genes, CDR3 length, and insertions or deletions at six rearrangement sites were assigned. Within each subset, clonotype counts were normalized to the number of sorted cells before true diversity and Gini coefficients were calculated with the tcR R package. The overlap coefficient, calculated on TCRB nucleotide sequences, was used to measure repertoire sharing. Out-of-frame TCRB sequences from naive cells were analyzed to stand in for the pre-selection repertoire. TCRdb retrieved this table from immuneACCESS and kept in-frame rearrangements only. Not all clones are present; in checked studies, unresolved V genes account for under half, and no reason is known for the remainder. For V, J and clone size, that table is used; D and trimming come from the DNA. The table for this sample lists around 500,000 clones; roughly an eighth of them were counted only once. The top ten clones comprise approximately 0.05% of the sample.

The sample consisted of naive CD4+ T cells from blood. Taken with the paper, the label for cell subset or site translates to: true naive CD4+ T cells. The clonotype originates from a woman aged 18-30 years in good health.

This receptor carries the CDR3 CAGTGPYEQYV. Here is the DNA: TGTGCCGGAACAGGGCCCTACGAGCAGTACGTC. This receptor chain uses TRBV7-9 and TRBJ2-7, with a tentative D gene TRBD1 over 6 matching bases. There are 11 amino acids in the CDR3, from cysteine to valine inclusive. Kept here is only the CDR3 DNA, which spans 33 bases and is read in frame from base 1. Sequences SEHNR (CDR1) and FQNEAQ (CDR2) are obtained from the germline V gene (reference sequence). At the junction V is shortened by 11 bases and J by 2 bases, with 10 bases in between.